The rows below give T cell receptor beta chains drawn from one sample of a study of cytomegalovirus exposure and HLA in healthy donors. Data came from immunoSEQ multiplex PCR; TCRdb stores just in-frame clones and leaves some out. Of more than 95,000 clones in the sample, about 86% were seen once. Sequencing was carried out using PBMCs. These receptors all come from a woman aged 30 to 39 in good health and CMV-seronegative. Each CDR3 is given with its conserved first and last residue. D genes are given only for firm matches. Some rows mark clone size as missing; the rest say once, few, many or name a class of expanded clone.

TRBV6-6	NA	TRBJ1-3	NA	TGTGCCAGCAGTTACTCCCAAACTGGAAACACCATATATTTT	CASSYSQTGNTIYF
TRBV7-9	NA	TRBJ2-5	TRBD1	TGTGCCAGCAGCCCGGGACAGGGGAAAGAGACCCAGTACTTC	CASSPGQGKETQYF
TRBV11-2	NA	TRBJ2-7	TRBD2	TGTGCCAGCAGCTTAGATAGGCTAGCGGGAGCCTACGAGCAGTACTTC	CASSLDRLAGAYEQYF
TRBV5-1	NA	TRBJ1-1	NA	TGCGCCAGCAGCTTGGAAGGGGCGAACACTGAAGCTTTCTTT	CASSLEGANTEAFF
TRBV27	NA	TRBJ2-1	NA	TGTGCCAGCAGTTTTGCGGTAGTGGGCAATGAGCAGTTCTTC	CASSFAVVGNEQFF
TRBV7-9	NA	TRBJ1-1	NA	TGTGCCAGCAGCTTACAGGTGGAGAACACTGAAGCTTTCTTT	CASSLQVENTEAFF
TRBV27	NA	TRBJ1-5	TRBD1	TGTGCCAGCAGTTTATATGCCAGGGGGGACAATCAGCCCCAGCATTTT	CASSLYARGDNQPQHF
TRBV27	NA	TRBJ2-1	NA	TGTGCCAGCAGTTTCGGGGGTGAGCAGTTCTTC	CASSFGGEQFF
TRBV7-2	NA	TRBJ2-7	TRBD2	TGTGCCAGCAGCCCGGAGGGACTAGCGGGGTACTCCTACGAGCAGTACTTC	CASSPEGLAGYSYEQYF
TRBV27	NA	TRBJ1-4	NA	TGTGCCAGCAGTCCCCTGGGTGCAGGGTCTAATGAAAAACTGTTTTTT	CASSPLGAGSNEKLFF
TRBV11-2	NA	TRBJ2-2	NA	TGTGCCAGCAGGTGGCAGGCGAACACCGGGGAGCTGTTTTTT	CASRWQANTGELFF
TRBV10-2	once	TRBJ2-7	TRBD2	TGCGCCAGCATCGCCGAAGAGCGGGAGGTTGGGGGTGAGCAGTACTTC	CASIAEEREVGGEQYF
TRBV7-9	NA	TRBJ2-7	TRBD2	TGTGCCAGCAGCTCCGGACTAGCAGTTTACGAGCAGTACTTC	CASSSGLAVYEQYF
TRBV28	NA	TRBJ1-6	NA	TGTGCCAGCAGTTTAGGGGGCTCACCCCTCCACTTT	CASSLGGSPLHF
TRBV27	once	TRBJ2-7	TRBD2	TGTGCCAGCAGTTTGGGACTAGCGGGAATCTACGAGCAGTACTTC	CASSLGLAGIYEQYF
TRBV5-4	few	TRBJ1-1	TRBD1	TGTGCCAGCAGCCCCTCTCAGGGGGCGCGAACTGAAGCTTTCTTT	CASSPSQGARTEAFF
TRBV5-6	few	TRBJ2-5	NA	TGTGCCAGCAGCTTGGTCAGGAGGATTGAGACCCAGTACTTC	CASSLVRRIETQYF
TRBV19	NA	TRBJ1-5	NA	TGTGCCAGTAATTCCGAGGGTCGGAGCAATCAGCCCCAGCATTTT	CASNSEGRSNQPQHF
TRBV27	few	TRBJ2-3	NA	TGTGCCAGCAGTTCGGTCACAGATACGCAGTATTTT	CASSSVTDTQYF
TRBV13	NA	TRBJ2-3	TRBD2	TGTGCCAGCAGCCCCCCGGGTAGCGGGATCACAGATACGCAGTATTTT	CASSPPGSGITDTQYF
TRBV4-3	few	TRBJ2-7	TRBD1	TGCGCCAGCAGCCAAGTCCGGGACAGAGCCTACGAGCAGTACTTC	CASSQVRDRAYEQYF
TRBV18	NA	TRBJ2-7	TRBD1	TGTGCCAGCTCACAAACCGGGACAGGGGGCGAGCAGTACTTC	CASSQTGTGGEQYF
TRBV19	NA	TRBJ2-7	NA	TGTGCCAGTAGTATAGAAGGAGGGAGGTACGAGCAGTACTTC	CASSIEGGRYEQYF
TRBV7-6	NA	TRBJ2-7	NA	TGTGCCAGCAGCTTAGGCCGGGACTACGAGCAGTACTTC	CASSLGRDYEQYF
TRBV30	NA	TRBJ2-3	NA	TGTGCCGCGGGGAGGACCACAGATACGCAGTATTTT	CAAGRTTDTQYF
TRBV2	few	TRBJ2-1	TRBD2	TGTGCCAGCAGTCTCGGGAGGGCCTCCTACAATGAGCAGTTCTTC	CASSLGRASYNEQFF
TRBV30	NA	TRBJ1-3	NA	TGTGCCTGGAGTGTACTCTCCTTCGGAGAGGGAAACACCATATATTTT	CAWSVLSFGEGNTIYF
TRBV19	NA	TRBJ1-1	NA	TGTGCCAGTAGTCCCCGGGGGGGTGGCACTGAAGCTTTCTTT	CASSPRGGGTEAFF
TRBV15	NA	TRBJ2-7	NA	TGTGCCACCAGCAGAGTGGGGCTAAACTACGAGCAGTACTTC	CATSRVGLNYEQYF
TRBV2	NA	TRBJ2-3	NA	TGTGCCAGCGAGGAAGAGGAAGCGAGCACAGATACGCAGTATTTT	CASEEEEASTDTQYF
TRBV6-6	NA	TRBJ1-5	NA	TGTGCCAGCACCTCAACGGGGGGGAGCAATCAGCCCCAGCATTTT	CASTSTGGSNQPQHF
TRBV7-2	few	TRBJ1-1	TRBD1	TGTGCCAGCAGCTTAGCAGGCAGGGGGCCAGCTTTCTTT	CASSLAGRGPAFF
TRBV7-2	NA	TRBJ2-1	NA	TGTGCCAGCAGCTGGGAGCGGAGCCTCTCCTACAATGAGCAGTTCTTC	CASSWERSLSYNEQFF
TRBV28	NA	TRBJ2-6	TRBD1	TGTGCCAGCAGCCCCAAAAGCCGACCGGGACAGCGACTTTCTGGGGCCAACGTCCTGACTTTC	CASSPKSRPGQRLSGANVLTF
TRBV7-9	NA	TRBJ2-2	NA	TGTGCCAGCAGCTTTACGGGGACCGGGGAGCTGTTTTTT	CASSFTGTGELFF
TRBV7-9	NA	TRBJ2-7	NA	TGTTTTTTCAAGCAGAAGGCGGCATACGAGCAGTACTTC	CFFKQKAAYEQYF
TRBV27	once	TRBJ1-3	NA	TGTGCCAGCAGTTCGTCGGGGGGGGGCGGAAACACCATATATTTT	CASSSSGGGGNTIYF
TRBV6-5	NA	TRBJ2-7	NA	TGTGCCAGCAGGGACAGAGAAGCGGGACTCTACGAGCAGTACTTC	CASRDREAGLYEQYF
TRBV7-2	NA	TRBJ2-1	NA	TGTGCCAGCAGCTTGGGGACTGTCTACAATGAGCAGTTCTTC	CASSLGTVYNEQFF
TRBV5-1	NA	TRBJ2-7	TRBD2	TGCGCCAGCAGCCCCGGGACAGCCCGACTAGCGGGACTCTCCTACGAGCAGTACTTC	CASSPGTARLAGLSYEQYF
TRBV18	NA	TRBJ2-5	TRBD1	TGTGCCAGCTCACCGCTCGGACAGGGGGGATTGCTGGAGACCCAGTACTTC	CASSPLGQGGLLETQYF
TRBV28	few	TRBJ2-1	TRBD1	TGTGCCAGCAGCTCACCCGGGACAGGGGGATATGAGCAGTTCTTC	CASSSPGTGGYEQFF
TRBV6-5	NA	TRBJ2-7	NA	TGTGCCAGCAGTTACTCCCGGGGCGAGCAGTACTTC	CASSYSRGEQYF
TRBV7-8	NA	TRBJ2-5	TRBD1	TGTGCCAGCAGCCTCCGGACAGGGGCCCAAGAGACCCAGTACTTC	CASSLRTGAQETQYF
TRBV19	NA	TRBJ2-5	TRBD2	TGTGCCAGTAGTATGATCCCGACTAGCGGGACCCAAGAGACCCAGTACTTC	CASSMIPTSGTQETQYF
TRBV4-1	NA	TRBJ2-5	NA	TGCGCCAGCAGCCCCGTAGCGGCGGGAGAGACCCAGTACTTC	CASSPVAAGETQYF
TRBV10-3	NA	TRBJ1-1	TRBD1	TGTGCCATCACTCCGGGACAGGGACACACTGAAGCTTTCTTT	CAITPGQGHTEAFF
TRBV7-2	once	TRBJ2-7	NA	TGTGCCAGCAGCCAATCGGGCTTAGCGGCTTACGAGCAGTACTTC	CASSQSGLAAYEQYF
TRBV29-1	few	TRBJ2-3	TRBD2	TGCAGCGCCGGTGGACTAGCGGGAACAGATACGCAGTATTTT	CSAGGLAGTDTQYF
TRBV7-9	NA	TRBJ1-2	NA	TGTTCCAGCAGCTTATCAAACAGGGAGGGCTATGGCTACACCTTC	CSSSLSNREGYGYTF